The 3 T cell receptor beta chains below were found in one sample sequenced in a study of beta chain features in type 1 diabetes. The investigators reverse transcribed all of the isolated RNA, so they sequenced expressed TCRB transcripts. The protocol was immunoSEQ multiplex PCR, while the TCRdb copy is restricted to in-frame clones and leaves out a portion. The profile covers 250,000 or so clones, with over 65% appearing a single time and roughly 0.048% taken by the ten largest. Sequenced sample: naive CD4+ T cells from blood. These receptors were taken from a man in his thirties or forties in good health.

This clone was observed a few times. The chain has TRBV7-2 and TRBJ2-7; a possible D gene is TRBD2 (6 bases). The CDR3 covers 16 residues. With 5 bases removed from V and 7 bases from J, the gap between germline ends came to 24 bases. Germline V gives CDR1 SGHTA, CDR2 FQGNSA. CDR3 nucleotides: TGTGCCAGCAGCCCAGGTGGCATGGGAGGAGTAAGAGAGCAGTACTTC. Residues: CASSPGGMGGVREQYF.

The chain links TRBV29-1 to TRBJ2-1; D is unclear. Trimming cost V 5 bases and J 4 bases, with 15 bases left between them. Germline assignment: CDR1 SQVTM and CDR2 ANQGSEA. CDR3 size: 14 residues. CDR3 in DNA: TGCAGCGTTCCCGGCCCGAGCAGATACAATGAGCAGTTCTTC. Its protein product is CSVPGPSRYNEQFF.

CDR3 sequence: CAWRLAGVETQYF. The CDR3 DNA is TGTGCCTGGCGACTAGCGGGAGTAGAGACCCAGTACTTC. This chain joins TRBV30 and TRBJ2-5; 12 positions agree with TRBD2. The ends lost 5 bases at V and 4 bases at J; junction bases unmatched: 2. CDR1 GTSNPN and CDR2 SVGIG come from the germline V gene (reference sequence). This CDR3 spans 13 amino acids.